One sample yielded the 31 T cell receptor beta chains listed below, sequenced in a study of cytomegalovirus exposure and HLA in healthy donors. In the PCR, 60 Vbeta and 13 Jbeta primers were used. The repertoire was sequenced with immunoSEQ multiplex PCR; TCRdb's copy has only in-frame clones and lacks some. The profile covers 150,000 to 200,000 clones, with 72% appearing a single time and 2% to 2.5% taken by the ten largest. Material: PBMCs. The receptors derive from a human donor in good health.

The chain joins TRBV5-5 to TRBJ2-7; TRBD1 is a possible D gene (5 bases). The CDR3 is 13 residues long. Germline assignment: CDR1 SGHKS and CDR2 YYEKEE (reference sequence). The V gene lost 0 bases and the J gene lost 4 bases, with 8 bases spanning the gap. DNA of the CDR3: TGTGCCAGCAGCTTGGACAGGCGATACGAGCAGTACTTC. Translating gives CASSLDRRYEQYF.

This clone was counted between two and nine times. CDR3 amino acids: CASRPAGGISGNTIYF. The DNA of the CDR3 is TGTGCCAGCAGACCGGCAGGGGGCATCTCTGGAAACACCATATATTTT. The rearrangement uses TRBV27 and TRBJ1-3, with 8 bases aligning to TRBD1. Germline V gene sequence: CDR1 MNHEY, CDR2 SMNVEV (reference sequence). The CDR3 loop spans 16 amino acids. Losses at the gene ends were 6 bases for V and 0 bases for J; bases not matched to a gene: 7.

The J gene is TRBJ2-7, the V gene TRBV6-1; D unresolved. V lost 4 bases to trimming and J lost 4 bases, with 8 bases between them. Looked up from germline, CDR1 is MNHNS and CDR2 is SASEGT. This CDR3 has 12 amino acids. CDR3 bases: TGTGCCAGCAGTGCTATCCGATACGAGCAGTACTTC. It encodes CASSAIRYEQYF.

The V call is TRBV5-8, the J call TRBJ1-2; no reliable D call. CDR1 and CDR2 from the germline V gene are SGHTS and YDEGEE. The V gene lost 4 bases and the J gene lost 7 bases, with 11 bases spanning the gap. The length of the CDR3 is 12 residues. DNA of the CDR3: TGTGCCAGCAGCCCCGATTCAGGTGGCTACACCTTC. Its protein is CASSPDSGGYTF.

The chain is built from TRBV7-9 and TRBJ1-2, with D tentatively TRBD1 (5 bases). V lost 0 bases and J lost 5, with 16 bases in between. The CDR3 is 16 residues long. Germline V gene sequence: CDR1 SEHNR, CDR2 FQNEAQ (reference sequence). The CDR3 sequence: CASSLAGRELLYGYTF. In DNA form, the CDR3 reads TGTGCCAGCAGCTTAGCAGGCAGGGAACTCTTATATGGCTACACCTTC.

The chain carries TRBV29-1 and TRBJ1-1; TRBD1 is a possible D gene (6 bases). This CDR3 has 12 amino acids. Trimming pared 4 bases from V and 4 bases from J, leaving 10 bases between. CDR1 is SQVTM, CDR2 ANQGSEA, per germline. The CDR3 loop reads CSVGRGGTEAFF. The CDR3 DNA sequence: TGCAGCGTTGGAAGAGGGGGCACTGAAGCTTTCTTT.

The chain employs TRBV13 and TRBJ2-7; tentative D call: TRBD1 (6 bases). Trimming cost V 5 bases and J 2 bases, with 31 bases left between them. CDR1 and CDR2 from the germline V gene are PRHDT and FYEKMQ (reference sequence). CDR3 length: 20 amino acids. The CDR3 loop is CASSRLFDSPTTGQAYEQYF. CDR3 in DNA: TGTGCCAGCAGCCGTTTATTCGACAGTCCTACGACAGGCCAGGCCTACGAGCAGTACTTC. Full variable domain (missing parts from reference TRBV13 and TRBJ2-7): AAGVIQSPRHLIKEKRETATLKCYPIPRHDTVYWYQQGPGQDPQFLISFYEKMQSDKGSIPDRFSAQQFSDYHSELNMSSLELGDSALYFCASSRLFDSPTTGQAYEQYFGPGTRLTVT.

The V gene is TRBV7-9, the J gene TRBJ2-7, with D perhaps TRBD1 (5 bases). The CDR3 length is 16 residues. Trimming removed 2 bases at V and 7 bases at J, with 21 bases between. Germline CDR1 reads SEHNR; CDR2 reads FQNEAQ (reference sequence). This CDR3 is CASSLRSTGPLGEQYF. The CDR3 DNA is TGTGCCAGCAGCTTACGGAGCACAGGCCCTTTAGGAGAGCAGTACTTC.

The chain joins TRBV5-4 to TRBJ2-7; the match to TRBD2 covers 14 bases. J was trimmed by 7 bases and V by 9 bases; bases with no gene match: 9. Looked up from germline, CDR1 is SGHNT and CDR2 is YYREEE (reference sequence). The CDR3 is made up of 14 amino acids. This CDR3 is CATRLAGGHMEQYF. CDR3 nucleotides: TGTGCCACACGACTAGCGGGGGGGCATATGGAGCAGTACTTC.

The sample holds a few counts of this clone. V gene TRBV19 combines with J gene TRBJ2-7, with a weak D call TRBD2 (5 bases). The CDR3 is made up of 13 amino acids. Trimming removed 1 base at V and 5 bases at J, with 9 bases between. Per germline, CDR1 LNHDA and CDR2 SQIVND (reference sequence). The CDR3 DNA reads TGTGCCAGTAGTATAGTCTCCGGGGACGAGCAGTACTTC. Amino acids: CASSIVSGDEQYF.

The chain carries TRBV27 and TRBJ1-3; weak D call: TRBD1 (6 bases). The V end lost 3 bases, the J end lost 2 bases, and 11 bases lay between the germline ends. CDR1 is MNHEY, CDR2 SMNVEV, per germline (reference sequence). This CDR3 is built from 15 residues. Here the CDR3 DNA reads TGTGCCAGCAGTTTTCGCAGGGGTGCTGGAAACACCATATATTTT. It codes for CASSFRRGAGNTIYF.

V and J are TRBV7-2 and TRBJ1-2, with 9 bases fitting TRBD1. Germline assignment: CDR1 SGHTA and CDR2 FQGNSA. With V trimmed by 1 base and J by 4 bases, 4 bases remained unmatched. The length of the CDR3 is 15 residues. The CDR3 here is CASSLDLGQGYGYTF. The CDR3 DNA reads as TGTGCCAGCAGCTTAGATCTGGGACAGGGCTATGGCTACACCTTC.

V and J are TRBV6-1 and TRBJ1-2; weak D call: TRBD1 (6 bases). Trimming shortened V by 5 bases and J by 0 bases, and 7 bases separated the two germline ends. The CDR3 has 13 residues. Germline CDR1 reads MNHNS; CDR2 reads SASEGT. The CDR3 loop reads CASSRDTNYGYTF. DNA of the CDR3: TGTGCCAGCAGTAGGGACACTAACTATGGCTACACCTTC.

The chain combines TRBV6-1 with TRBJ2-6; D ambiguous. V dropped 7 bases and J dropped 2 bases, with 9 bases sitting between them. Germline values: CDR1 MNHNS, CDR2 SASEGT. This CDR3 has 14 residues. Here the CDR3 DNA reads TGTGCCAGCACTACAGTTGCTGGGGCCAACGTCCTGACTTTC. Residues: CASTTVAGANVLTF.

The CDR3: CACQPGLSSYEQYF. The CDR3 DNA is TGTGCCTGCCAACCGGGACTAAGCTCCTACGAGCAGTACTTC. The V and J genes are TRBV10-3 and TRBJ2-7, with 7 nucleotides matching TRBD2. The CDR3 loop spans 14 amino acids. CDR1 is ENHRY, CDR2 SYGVKD, per germline. With V trimmed by 11 bases and J by 0 bases, 10 bases remained unmatched.

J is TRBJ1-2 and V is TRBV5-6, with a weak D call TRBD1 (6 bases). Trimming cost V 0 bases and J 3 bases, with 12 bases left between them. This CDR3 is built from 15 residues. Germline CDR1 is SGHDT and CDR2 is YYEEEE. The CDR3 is CASSLDSTGYYGYTF. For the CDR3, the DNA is TGTGCCAGCAGCTTGGATTCGACAGGCTACTATGGCTACACCTTC. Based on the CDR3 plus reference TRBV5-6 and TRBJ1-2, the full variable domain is DAGVTQSPTHLIKTRGQQVTLRCSPKSGHDTVSWYQQALGQGPQFIFQYYEEEERQRGNFPDRFSGHQFPNYSSELNVNALLLGDSALYLCASSLDSTGYYGYTFGSGTRLTVV.

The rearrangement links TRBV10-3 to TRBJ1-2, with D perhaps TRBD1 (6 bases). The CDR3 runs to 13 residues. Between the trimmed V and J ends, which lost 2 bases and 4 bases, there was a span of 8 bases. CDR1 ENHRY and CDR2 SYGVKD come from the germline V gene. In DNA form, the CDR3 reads TGTGCCATCAGTGAGGCGGACAGCTATGGCTACACCTTC. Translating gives CAISEADSYGYTF.

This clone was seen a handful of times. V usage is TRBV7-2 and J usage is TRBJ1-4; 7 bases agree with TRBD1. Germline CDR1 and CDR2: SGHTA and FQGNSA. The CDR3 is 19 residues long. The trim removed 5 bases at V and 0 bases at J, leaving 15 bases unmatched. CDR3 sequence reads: CASSLRTGPYPATNEKLFF. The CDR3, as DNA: TGTGCCAGCAGCCTACGGACAGGACCCTATCCTGCAACTAATGAAAAACTGTTTTTT.

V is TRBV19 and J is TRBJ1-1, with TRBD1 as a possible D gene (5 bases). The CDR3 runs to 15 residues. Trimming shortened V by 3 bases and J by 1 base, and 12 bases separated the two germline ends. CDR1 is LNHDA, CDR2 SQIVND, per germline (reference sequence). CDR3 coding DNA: TGTGCCAGTAGTATTTCGGAGGGGACGAACACTGAAGCTTTCTTT. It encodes CASSISEGTNTEAFF.

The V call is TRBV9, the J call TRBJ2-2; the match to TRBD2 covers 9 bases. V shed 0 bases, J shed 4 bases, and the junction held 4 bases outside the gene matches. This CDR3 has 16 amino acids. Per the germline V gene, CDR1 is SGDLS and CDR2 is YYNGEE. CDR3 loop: CASSVGRGGLTGELFF. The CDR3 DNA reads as TGTGCCAGCAGCGTAGGGCGGGGGGGCCTCACCGGGGAGCTGTTTTTT.

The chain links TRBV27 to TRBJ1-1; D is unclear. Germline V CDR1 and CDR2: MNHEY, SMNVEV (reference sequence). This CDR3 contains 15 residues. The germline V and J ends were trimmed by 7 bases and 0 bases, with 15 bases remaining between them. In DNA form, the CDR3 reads TGTGCCAGCATGGGTCGGTGGGAGATGAACACTGAAGCTTTCTTT. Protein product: CASMGRWEMNTEAFF.

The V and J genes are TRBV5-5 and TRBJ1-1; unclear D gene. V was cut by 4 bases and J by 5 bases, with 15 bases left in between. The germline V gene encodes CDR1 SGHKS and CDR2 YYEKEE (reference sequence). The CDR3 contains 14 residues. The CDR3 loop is CASSLPGFRTEAFF. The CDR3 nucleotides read TGTGCCAGCAGCCTCCCGGGTTTTAGGACTGAAGCTTTCTTT.

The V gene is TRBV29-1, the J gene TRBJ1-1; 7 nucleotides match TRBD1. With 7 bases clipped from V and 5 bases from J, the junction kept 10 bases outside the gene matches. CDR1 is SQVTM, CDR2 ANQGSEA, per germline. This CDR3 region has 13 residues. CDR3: CSANTGVGTEAFF. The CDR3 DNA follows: TGCAGCGCCAATACAGGGGTAGGTACTGAAGCTTTCTTT.

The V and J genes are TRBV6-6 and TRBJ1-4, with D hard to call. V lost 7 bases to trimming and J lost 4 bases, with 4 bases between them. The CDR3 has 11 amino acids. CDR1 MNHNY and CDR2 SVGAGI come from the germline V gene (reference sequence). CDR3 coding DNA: TGTGCCAGCACCAATAATGAAAAACTGTTTTTT. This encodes CASTNNEKLFF.

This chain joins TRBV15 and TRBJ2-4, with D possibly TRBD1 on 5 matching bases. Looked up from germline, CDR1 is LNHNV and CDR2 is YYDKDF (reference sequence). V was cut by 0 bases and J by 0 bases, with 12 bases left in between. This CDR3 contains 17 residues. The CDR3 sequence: CATSRDRGPVAKNIQYF. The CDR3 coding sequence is TGTGCCACCAGCAGAGATAGGGGCCCCGTAGCCAAAAACATTCAGTACTTC.

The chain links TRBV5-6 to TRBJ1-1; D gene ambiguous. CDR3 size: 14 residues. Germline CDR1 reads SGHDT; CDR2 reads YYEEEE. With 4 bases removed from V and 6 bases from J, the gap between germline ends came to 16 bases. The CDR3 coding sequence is TGTGCCAGCAGCCGACAAGTCGGTGGCCCTGAAGCTTTCTTT. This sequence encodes CASSRQVGGPEAFF.

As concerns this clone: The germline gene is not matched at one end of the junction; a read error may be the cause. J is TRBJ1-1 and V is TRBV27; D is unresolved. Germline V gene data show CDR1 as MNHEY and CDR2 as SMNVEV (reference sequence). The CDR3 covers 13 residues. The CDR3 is CAGSLGVNTEAFF. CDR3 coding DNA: TGTGCCGGCAGTTTAGGAGTGAACACTGAAGCTTTCTTT.

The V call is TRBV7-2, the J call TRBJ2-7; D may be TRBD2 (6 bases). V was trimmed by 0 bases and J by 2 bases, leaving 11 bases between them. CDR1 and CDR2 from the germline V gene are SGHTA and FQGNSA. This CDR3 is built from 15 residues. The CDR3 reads CASSLALGGPYEQYF. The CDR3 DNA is TGTGCCAGCAGCTTAGCGCTCGGGGGTCCCTACGAGCAGTACTTC.

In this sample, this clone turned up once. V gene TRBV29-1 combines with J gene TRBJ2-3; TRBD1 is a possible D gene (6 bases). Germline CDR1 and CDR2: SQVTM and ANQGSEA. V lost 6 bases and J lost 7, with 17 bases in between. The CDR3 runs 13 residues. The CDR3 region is CSVRSPGQNTQYF. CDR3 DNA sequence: TGCAGCGTACGTTCACCGGGACAAAATACGCAGTATTTT.

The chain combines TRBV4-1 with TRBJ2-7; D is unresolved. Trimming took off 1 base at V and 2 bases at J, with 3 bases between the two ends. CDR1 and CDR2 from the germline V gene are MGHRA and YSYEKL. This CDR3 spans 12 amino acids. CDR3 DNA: TGCGCCAGCAGCCAAGCAACCTACGAGCAGTACTTC. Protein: CASSQATYEQYF.

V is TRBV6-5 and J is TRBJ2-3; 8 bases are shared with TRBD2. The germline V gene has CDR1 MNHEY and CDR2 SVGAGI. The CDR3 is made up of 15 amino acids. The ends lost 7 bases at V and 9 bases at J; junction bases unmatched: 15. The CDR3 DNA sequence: TGTGCCAGCATATCGGCGGGGGGAAGTAGTGGGACGCAGTATTTT. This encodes CASISAGGSSGTQYF.